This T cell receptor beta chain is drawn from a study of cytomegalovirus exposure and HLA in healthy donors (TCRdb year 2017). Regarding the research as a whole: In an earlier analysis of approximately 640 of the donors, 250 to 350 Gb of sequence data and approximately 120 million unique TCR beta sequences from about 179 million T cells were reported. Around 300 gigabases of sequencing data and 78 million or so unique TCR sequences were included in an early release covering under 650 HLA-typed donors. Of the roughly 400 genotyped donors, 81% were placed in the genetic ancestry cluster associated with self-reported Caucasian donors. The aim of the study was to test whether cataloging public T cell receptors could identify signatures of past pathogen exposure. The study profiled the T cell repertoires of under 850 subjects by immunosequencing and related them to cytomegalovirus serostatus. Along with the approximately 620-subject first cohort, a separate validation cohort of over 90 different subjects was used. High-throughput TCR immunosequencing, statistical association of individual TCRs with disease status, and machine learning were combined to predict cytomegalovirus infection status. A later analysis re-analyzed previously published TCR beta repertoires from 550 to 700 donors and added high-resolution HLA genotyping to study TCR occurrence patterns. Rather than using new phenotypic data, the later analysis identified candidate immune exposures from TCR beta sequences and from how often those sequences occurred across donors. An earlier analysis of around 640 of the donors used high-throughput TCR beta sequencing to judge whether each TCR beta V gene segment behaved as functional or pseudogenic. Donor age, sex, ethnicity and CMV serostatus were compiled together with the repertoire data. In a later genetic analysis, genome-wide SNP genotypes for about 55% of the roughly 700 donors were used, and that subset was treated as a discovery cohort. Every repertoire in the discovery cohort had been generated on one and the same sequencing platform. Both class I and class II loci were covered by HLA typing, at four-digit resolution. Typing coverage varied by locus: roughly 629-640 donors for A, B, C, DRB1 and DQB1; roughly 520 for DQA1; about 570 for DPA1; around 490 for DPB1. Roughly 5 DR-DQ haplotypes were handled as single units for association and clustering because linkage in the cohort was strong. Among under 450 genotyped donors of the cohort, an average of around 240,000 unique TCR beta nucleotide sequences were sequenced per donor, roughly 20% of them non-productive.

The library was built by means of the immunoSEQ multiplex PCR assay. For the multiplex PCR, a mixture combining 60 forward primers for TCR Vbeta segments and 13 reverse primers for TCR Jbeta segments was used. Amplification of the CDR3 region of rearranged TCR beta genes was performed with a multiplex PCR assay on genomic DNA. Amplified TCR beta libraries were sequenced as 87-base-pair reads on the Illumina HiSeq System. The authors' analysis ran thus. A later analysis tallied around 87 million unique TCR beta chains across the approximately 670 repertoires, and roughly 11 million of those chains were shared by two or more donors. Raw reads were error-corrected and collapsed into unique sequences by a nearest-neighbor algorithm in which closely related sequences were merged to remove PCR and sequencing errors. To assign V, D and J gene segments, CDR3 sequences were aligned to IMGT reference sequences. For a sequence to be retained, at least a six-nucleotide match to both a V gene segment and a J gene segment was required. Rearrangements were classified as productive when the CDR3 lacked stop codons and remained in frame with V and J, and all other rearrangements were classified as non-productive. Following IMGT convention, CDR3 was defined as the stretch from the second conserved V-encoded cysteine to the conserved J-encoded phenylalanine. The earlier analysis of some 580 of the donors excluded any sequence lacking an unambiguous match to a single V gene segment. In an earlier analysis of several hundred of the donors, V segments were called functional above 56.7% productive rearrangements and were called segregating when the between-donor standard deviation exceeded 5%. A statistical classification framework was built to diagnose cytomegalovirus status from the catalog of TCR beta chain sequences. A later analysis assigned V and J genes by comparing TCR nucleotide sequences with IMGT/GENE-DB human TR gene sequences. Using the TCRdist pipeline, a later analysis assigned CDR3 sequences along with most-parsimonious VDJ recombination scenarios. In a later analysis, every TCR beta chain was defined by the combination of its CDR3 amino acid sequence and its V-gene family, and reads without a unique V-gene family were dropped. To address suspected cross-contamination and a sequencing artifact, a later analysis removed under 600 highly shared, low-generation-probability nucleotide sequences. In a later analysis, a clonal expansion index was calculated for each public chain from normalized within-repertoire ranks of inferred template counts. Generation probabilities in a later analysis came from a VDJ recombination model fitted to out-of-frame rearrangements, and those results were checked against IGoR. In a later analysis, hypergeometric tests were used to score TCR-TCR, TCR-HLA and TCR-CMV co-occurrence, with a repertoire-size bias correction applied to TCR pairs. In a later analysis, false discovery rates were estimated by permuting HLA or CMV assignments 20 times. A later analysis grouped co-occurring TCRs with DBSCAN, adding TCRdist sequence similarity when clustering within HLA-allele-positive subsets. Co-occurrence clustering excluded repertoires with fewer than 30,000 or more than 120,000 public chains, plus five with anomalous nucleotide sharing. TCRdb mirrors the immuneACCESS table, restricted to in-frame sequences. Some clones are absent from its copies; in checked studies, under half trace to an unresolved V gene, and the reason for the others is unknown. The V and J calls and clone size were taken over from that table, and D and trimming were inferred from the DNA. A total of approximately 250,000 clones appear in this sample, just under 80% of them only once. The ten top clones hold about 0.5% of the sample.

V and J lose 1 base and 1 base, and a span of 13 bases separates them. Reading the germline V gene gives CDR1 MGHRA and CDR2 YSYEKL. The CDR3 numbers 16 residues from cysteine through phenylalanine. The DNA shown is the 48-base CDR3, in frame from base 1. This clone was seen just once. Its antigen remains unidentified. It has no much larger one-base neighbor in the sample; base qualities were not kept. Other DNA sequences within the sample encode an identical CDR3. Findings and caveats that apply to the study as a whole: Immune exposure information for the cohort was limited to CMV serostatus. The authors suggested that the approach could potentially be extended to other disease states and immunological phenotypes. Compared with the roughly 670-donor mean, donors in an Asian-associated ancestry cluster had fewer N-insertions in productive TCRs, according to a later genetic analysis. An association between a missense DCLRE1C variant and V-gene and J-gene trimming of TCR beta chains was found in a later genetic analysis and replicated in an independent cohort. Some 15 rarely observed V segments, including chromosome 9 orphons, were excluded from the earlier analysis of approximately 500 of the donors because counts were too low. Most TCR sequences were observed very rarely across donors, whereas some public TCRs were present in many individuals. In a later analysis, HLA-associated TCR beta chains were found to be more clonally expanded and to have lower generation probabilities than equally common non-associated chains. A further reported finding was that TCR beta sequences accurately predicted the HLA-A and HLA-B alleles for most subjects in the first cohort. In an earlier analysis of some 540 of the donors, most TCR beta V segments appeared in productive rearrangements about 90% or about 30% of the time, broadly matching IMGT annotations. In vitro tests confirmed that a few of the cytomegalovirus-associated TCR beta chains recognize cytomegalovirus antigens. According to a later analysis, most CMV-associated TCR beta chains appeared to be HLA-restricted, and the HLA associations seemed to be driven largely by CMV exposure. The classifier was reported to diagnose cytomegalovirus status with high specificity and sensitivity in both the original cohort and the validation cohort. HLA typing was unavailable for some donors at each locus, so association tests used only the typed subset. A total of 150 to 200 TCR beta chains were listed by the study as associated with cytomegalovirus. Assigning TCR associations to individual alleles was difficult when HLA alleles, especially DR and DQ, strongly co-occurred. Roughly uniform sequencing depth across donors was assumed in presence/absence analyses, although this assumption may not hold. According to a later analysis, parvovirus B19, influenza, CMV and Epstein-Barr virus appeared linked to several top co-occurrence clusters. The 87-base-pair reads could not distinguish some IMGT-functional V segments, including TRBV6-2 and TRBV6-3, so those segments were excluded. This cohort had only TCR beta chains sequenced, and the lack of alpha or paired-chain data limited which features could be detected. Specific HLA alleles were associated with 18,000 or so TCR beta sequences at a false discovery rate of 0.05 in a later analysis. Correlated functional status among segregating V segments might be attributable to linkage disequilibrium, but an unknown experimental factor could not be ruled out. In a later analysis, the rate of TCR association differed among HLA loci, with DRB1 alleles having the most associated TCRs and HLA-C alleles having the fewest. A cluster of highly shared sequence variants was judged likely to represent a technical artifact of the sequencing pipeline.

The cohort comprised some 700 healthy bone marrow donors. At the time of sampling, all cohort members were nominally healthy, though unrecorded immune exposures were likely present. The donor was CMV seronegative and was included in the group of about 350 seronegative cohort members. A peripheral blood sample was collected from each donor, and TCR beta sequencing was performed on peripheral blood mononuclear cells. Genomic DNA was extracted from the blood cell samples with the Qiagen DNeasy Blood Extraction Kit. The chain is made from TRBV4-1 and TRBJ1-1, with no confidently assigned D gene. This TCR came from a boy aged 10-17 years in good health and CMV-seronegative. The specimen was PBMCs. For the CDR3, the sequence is CASSQVGRGKNTEAFF. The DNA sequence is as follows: TGCGCCAGCAGCCAAGTAGGGAGAGGAAAGAACACTGAAGCTTTCTTT.